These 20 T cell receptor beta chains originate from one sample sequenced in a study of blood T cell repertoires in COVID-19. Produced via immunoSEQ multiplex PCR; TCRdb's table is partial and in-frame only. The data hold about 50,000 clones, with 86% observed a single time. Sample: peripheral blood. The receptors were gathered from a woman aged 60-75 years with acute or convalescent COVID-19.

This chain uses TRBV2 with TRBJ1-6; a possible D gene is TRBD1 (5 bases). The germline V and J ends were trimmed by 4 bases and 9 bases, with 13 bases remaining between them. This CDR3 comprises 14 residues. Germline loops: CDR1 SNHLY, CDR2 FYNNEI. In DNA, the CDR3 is TGTGCCAGCAGTGTCGCAGGGATAGGTTCACCCCTCCACTTT. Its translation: CASSVAGIGSPLHF.

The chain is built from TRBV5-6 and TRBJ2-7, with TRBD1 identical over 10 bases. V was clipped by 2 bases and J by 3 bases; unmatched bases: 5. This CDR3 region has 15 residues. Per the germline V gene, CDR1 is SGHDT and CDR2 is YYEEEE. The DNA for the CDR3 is TGTGCCAGCAGCTTCGGACAGGGGGTACACTACGAGCAGTACTTC. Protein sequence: CASSFGQGVHYEQYF.

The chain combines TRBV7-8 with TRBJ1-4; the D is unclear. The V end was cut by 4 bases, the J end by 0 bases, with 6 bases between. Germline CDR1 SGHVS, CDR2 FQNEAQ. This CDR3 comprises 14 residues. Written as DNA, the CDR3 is TGTGCCAGCAGCTACAGAGCAACTAATGAAAAACTGTTTTTT. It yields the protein CASSYRATNEKLFF.

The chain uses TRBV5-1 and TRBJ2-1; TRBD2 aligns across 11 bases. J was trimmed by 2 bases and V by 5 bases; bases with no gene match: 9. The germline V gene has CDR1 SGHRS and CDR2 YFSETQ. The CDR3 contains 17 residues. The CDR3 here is CASRRSGTSGPYNEQFF. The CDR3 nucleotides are TGCGCCAGCAGGCGATCCGGGACTAGCGGACCCTACAATGAGCAGTTCTTC.

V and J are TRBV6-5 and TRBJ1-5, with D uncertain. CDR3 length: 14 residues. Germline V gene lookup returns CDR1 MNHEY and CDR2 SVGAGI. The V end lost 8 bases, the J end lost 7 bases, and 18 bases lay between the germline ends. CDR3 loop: CASADTGFRQPQHF. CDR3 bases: TGTGCCAGCGCCGATACGGGATTTCGACAGCCCCAGCATTTT.

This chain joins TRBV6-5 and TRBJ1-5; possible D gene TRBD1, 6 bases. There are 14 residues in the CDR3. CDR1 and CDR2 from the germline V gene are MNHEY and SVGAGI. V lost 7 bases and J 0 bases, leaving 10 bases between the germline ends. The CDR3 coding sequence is TGTGCCAGCACTCGGACAGATAGCAATCAGCCCCAGCATTTT. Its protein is CASTRTDSNQPQHF.

CDR3 protein: CSVAVGTGAYEQYF. The CDR3 DNA sequence: TGCAGCGTAGCCGTGGGGACAGGGGCGTACGAGCAGTACTTC. This rearrangement joins TRBV29-1 to TRBJ2-7; 10 bases match TRBD1. The CDR3 runs to 14 residues. The germline CDR1 and CDR2 sequences are SQVTM and ANQGSEA. J lost 4 bases, V lost 6 bases, and 9 bases had no gene match.

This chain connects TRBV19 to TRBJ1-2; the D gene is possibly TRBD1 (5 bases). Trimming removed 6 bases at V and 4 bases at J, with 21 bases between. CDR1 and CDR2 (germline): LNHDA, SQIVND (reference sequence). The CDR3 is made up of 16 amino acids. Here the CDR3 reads CASRSENTGSSYGYTF. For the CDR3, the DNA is TGTGCCAGTAGGTCGGAGAATACAGGTTCTAGCTATGGCTACACCTTC.

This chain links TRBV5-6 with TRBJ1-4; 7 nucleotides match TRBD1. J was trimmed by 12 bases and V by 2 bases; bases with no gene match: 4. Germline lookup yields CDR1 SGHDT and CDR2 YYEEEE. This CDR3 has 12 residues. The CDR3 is CASSLTGEELFF. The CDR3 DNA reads TGTGCCAGCAGCTTAACAGGGGAGGAACTGTTTTTT.

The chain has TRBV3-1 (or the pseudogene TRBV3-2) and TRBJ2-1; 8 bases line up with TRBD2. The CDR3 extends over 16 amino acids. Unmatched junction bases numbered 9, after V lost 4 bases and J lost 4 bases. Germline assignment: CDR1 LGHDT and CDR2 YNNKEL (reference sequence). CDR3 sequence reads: CASSRSGNPLYNEQFF. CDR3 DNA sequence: TGTGCCAGCAGCCGTAGCGGGAACCCTTTGTACAATGAGCAGTTCTTC.

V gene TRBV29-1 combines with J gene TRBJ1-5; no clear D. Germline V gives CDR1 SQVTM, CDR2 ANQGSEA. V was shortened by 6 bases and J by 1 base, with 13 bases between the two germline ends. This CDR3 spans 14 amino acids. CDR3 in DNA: TGCAGCGTGAGGGAGACGGGGAGCAATCAGCCCCAGCATTTT. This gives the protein CSVRETGSNQPQHF.

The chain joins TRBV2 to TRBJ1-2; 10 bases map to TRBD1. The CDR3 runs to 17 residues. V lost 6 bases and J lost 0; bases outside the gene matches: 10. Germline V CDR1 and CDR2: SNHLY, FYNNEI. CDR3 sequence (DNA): TGTGCCAGCAGGCCCCAGGGACAGGGGTCAGCTAACTATGGCTACACCTTC. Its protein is CASRPQGQGSANYGYTF.

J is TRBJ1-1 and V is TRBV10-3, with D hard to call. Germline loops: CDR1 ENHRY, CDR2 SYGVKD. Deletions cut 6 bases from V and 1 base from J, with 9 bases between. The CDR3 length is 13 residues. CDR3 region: CAIRTTTNTEAFF. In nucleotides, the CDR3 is TGTGCCATCAGGACGACAACGAACACTGAAGCTTTCTTT.

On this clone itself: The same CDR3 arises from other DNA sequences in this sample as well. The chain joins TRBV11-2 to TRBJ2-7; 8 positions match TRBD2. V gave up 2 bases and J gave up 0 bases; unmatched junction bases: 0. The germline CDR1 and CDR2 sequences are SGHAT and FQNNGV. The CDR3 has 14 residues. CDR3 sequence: CASSLTSGSYEQYF. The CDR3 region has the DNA TGTGCCAGCAGCTTAACTAGCGGCTCCTACGAGCAGTACTTC.

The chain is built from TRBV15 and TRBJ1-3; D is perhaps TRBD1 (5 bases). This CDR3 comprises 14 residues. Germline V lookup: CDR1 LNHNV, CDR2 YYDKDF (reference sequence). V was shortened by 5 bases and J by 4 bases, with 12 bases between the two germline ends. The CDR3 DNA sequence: TGTGCCACCAGCGAGTCGGGGGTAGGAAACACCATATATTTT. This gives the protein CATSESGVGNTIYF.

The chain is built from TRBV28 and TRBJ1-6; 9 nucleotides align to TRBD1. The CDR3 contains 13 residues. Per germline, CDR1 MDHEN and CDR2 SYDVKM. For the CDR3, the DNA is TGTGCATCGGGACAGGGCTATAATTCACCCCTCCACTTT. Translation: CASGQGYNSPLHF.

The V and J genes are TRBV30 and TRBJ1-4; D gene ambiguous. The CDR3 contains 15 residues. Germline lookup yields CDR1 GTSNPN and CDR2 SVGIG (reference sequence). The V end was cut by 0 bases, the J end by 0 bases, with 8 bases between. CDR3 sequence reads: CAWSVDGTTNEKLFF. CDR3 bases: TGTGCCTGGAGTGTGGACGGGACAACTAATGAAAAACTGTTTTTT.

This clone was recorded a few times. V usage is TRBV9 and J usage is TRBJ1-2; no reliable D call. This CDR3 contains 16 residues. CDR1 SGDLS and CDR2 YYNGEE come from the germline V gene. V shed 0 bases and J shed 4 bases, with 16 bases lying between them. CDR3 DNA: TGTGCCAGCAGCGTAGTCCCACAGTTAGACGTCTATGGCTACACCTTC. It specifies CASSVVPQLDVYGYTF.

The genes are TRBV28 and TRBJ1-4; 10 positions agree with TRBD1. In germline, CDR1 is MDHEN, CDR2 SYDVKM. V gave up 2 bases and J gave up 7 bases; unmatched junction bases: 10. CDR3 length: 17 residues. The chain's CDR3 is CASSLKGQGLSSEKLFF. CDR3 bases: TGTGCCAGCAGTTTAAAGGGACAGGGGCTTTCGAGTGAAAAACTGTTTTTT.

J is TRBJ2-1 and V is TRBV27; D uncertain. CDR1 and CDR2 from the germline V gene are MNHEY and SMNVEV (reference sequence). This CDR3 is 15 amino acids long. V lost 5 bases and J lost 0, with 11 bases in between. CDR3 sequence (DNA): TGTGCCAGCAGTCCAAGCGCCAGCTCCTACAATGAGCAGTTCTTC. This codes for CASSPSASSYNEQFF.